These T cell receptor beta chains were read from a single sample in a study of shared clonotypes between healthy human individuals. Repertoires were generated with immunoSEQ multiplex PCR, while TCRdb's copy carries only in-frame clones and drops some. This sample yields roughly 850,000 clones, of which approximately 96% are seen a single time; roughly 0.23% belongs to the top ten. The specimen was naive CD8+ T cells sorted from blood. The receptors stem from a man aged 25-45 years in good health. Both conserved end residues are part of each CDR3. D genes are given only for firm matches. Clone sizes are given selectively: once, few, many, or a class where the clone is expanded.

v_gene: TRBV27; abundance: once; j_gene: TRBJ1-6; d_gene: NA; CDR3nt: TGTGCCAGCAGGCCTGGGGATTTGTATTCACCCCTCCACTTT; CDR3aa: CASRPGDLYSPLHF
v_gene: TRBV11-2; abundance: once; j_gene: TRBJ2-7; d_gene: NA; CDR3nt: TGTGCCAGCAGCTTAGTAGTAAAGGACTACGAGCAGTACTTC; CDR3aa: CASSLVVKDYEQYF
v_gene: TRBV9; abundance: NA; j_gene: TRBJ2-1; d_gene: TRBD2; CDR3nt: TGTGCCAGCAGCGCCACACTAGCGGGAGGGCCTTACAATGAGCAGTTCTTC; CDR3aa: CASSATLAGGPYNEQFF
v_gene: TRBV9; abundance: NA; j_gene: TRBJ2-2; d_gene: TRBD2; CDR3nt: TGTGCCAGCAGCCCGCCCGGGACTACGACCTACACCGGGGAGCTGTTTTTT; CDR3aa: CASSPPGTTTYTGELFF
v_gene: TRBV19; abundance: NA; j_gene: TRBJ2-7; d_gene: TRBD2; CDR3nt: TGTGCCAGTAGTCCGTTTGCGGGAGGGCCCAAGGAGCAGTACTTC; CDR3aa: CASSPFAGGPKEQYF
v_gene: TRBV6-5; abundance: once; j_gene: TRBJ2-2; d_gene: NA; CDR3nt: TGTGCCAGCGGCACCGGGACAGGGGAGCTGTTTTTT; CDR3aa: CASGTGTGELFF
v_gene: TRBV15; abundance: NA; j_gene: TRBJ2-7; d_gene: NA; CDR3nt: TGTGCCACCACTGATGGGGGTGGCCACGAGCAGTACTTC; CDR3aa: CATTDGGGHEQYF
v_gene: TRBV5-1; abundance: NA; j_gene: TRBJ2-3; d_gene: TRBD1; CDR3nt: TGCGCCAGCAGCTTGGGGACAGGGACGATCACAGATACGCAGTATTTT; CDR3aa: CASSLGTGTITDTQYF
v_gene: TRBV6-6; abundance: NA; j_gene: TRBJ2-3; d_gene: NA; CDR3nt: TGTGCCAGCAGTACGGCCGGAGATACGCAGTATTTT; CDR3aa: CASSTAGDTQYF
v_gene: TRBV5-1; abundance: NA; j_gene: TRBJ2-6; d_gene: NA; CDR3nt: TGCGCCAGCAGCTCCAGGGTTCCTGGGGCCAACGTCCTGACTTTC; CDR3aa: CASSSRVPGANVLTF
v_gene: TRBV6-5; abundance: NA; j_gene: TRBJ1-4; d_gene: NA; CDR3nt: TGTGCCAGCGCCTTGGCAACTAATGAAAAACTGTTTTTT; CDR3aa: CASALATNEKLFF
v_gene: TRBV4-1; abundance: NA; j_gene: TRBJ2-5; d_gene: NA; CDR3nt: TGCGCCAGCAGCCAAGATCGGGGGCCGCCCCCAGGGACCCAGTACTTC; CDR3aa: CASSQDRGPPPGTQYF
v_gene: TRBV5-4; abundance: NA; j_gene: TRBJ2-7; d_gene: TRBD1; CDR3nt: TGTGCCAGCAGCTCACCGGGACAGGGATACGAGCAGTACTTC; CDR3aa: CASSSPGQGYEQYF
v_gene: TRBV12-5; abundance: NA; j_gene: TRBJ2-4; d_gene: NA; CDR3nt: TGTGCTAGTGGTTTGGGAAACATTCAGTACTTC; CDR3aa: CASGLGNIQYF
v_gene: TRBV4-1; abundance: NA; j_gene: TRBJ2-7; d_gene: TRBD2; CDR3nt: TGCGCCAGCAGCCAAGATCTTGGACGGGAGGGTTACGAGCAGTACTTC; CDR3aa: CASSQDLGREGYEQYF